These 28 T cell receptor beta chains share one sample of origin, sequenced in a study of regulatory T cells in long-lasting Graves disease. Noted time point: persistent/refractory GD, antithyroid drugs over 5 years with positive TRAb. Scientists built the TCR library using RNA that was extracted from PBMCs. CDR3 regions were amplified by Arm-PCR using iRepertoire HTBI primers to build TCR beta libraries. TCRdb itself ran the multiplex PCR reads through MiXCR, one entry per CDR3 protein. The data hold some 370,000 distinct CDR3 sequences, with approximately 23% observed a single time. Sample: peripheral blood mononuclear cells (PBMCs), taken when the disease was refractory, from a patient treated with antithyroid drugs. All receptors come from a woman between 40 and 50 years old with Graves disease.

This clonotype was found once. Being one base from a much bigger clone, this may be a read error. CDR3 amino acids: CSPLAGGSTGETRYF. As DNA, the CDR3 is TGCAGTCCACTAGCGGGAGGCTCAACGGGGGAGACCCGGTACTTC. This chain links TRBV20-1 with TRBJ2-5, with 12 positions matching TRBD2. The CDR3 is made up of 15 amino acids. Germline V gene data show CDR1 as DFQATT and CDR2 as SNEGSKA (reference sequence).

This clonotype was observed at least ten times. The chain employs TRBV24-1 and TRBJ2-5, with TRBD2 matching over 10 bases. The CDR3 sequence is 15 residues long. Germline lookup yields CDR1 KGHDR and CDR2 SFDVKD. V dropped 3 bases and J dropped 2; count of bases not matched to a gene: 2. In DNA, the CDR3 is TGTGCCACCAGTGATCCACTAGCGGGACAAGAGACCCAGTACTTC. It yields the protein CATSDPLAGQETQYF.

V and J are TRBV5-1 and TRBJ1-1; the D gene is possibly TRBD1 (6 bases). This CDR3 is built from 13 residues. Between the trimmed V and J ends, which lost 1 base and 5 bases, there was a span of 9 bases. Germline V gene data show CDR1 as SGHRS and CDR2 as YFSETQ. Here the CDR3 reads CASSLNRATEAFF. The CDR3 DNA is TGCGCCAGCAGCTTGAACAGGGCGACTGAAGCTTTCTTT.

The chain recombines TRBV14 with TRBJ1-2; tentative D call: TRBD1 (5 bases). From germline, CDR1 is SGHDN and CDR2 FVKESK. This CDR3 spans 14 amino acids. The V end lost 4 bases, the J end lost 1 base, and 10 bases lay between the germline ends. The CDR3 loop reads CASSLTQGNYGYTF. The CDR3 DNA is TGTGCCAGCAGCCTTACCCAGGGTAACTATGGCTACACCTTC.

The genes are TRBV6-1 and TRBJ2-5; D is perhaps TRBD1 (5 bases). The CDR3 runs 13 residues. Between the trimmed V and J ends, which lost 6 bases and 4 bases, there was a span of 12 bases. In germline, CDR1 is MNHNS, CDR2 SASEGT. CDR3 coding DNA: TGTGCCAGCAGGCGACAGAGTCGAGAGACCCAGTACTTC. Protein sequence: CASRRQSRETQYF.

The genes are TRBV20-1 and TRBJ2-7; 7 bases map to TRBD1. V lost 1 base, J lost 0 bases, and 6 bases stayed unmatched. The germline CDR1 and CDR2 sequences are DFQATT and SNEGSKA (reference sequence). This CDR3 has 15 amino acids. The CDR3 DNA sequence: TGCAGTGCTAGAGTAGGGGGCTTCAGCTCCTACGAGCAGTACTTC. It translates to CSARVGGFSSYEQYF.

This chain uses TRBV27 with TRBJ2-2; 11 positions match TRBD2. This CDR3 region has 16 residues. Germline V gene data show CDR1 as MNHEY and CDR2 as SMNVEV (reference sequence). V lost 9 bases, J lost 5 bases, and 11 bases stayed unmatched. CDR3 sequence: CASRGSGRAWTGELFF. The CDR3 DNA sequence: TGTGCCAGTCGGGGTAGCGGGAGGGCTTGGACCGGGGAGCTGTTTTTT.

The genes are TRBV7-6 and TRBJ2-5; D is unclear. Germline lookup yields CDR1 SGHVS and CDR2 FNYEAQ. The germline V and J ends were trimmed by 6 bases and 5 bases, with 13 bases remaining between them. The CDR3 has 13 amino acids. CDR3 residues: CASRGALTETQYF. The CDR3 region has the DNA TGTGCCAGCAGGGGTGCCCTTACGGAGACCCAGTACTTC.

As concerns this clonotype: A much larger clone lies one base from this, so it may be a read error. The gene calls are TRBV6-9 and TRBJ2-5; D remains unclear. This CDR3 region has 14 residues. Looked up from germline, CDR1 is MNHGY and CDR2 is SVAAGI. V shed 3 bases and J shed 4 bases, with 12 bases lying between them. CDR3 in DNA: TGTGCCAGCAGTTACTCTCGGCGCGGAGAGACCCAGTACTTC. Residues: CASSYSRRGETQYF.

At least ten counts were recorded for this clonotype. The V and J genes are TRBV12-3 or TRBV12-4 and TRBJ1-1; no definite D call. The V gene lost 6 bases and the J gene lost 2 bases, with 10 bases spanning the gap. CDR3 length: 13 residues. The CDR3 loop reads CASSLASNTEAFF. DNA for the CDR3: TGTGCCAGCAGCCTGGCAAGTAACACTGAAGCTTTCTTT.

Only a few counts were recorded for this clonotype. V gene TRBV28 combines with J gene TRBJ2-2; D is ambiguous. CDR1 MDHEN and CDR2 SYDVKM come from the germline V gene. V dropped 7 bases and J dropped 4 bases, with 13 bases sitting between them. The CDR3 runs to 14 residues. The DNA of the CDR3 is TGTGCCAGCACCCTCAGGCCGGTCACCGGGGAGCTGTTTTTT. Translation: CASTLRPVTGELFF.

The rearrangement joins TRBV28 to TRBJ2-1; no reliable D call. This CDR3 contains 13 residues. Between the trimmed V and J ends, which lost 5 bases and 9 bases, there was a span of 14 bases. CDR1 MDHEN and CDR2 SYDVKM come from the germline V gene. The chain's CDR3 is CASSPPATGEQFF. The CDR3 coding sequence is TGTGCCAGCAGTCCCCCGGCAACGGGTGAGCAGTTCTTC.

The chain has TRBV15 and TRBJ2-7; a weak D match, TRBD2 (6 bases). V shed 1 base and J shed 1 base, with 11 bases lying between them. Germline V gives CDR1 LNHNV, CDR2 YYDKDF (reference sequence). CDR3 length: 15 amino acids. The DNA of the CDR3 is TGTGCCACCAGCAGAGGAGGAGGGATTTCCTACGAGCAGTACTTC. Translated, it gives CATSRGGGISYEQYF. Drawing the rest from reference TRBV15 and TRBJ2-7, the complete variable domain is DAMVIQNPRYQVTQFGKPVTLSCSQTLNHNVMYWYQQKSSQAPKLLFHYYDKDFNNEADTPDNFQSRRPNTSFCFLDIRSPGLGDTAMYLCATSRGGGISYEQYFGPGTRLTVT.

In its sample, this clonotype was seen many times. This chain joins TRBV28 and TRBJ2-7; the match to TRBD2 covers 13 bases. J was trimmed by 7 bases and V by 3 bases; bases with no gene match: 9. The CDR3 loop spans 16 amino acids. Germline V gene data show CDR1 as MDHEN and CDR2 as SYDVKM. Written as DNA, the CDR3 is TGTGCCAGCAGTTTGAGCGGACTAGCGGGAGTAGGAGAGCAGTACTTC. It specifies CASSLSGLAGVGEQYF.

This clonotype was recorded once. This rearrangement joins TRBV9 to TRBJ1-3; TRBD1 might be the D (6 bases). Trimming pared 0 bases from V and 4 bases from J, leaving 14 bases between. Germline values: CDR1 SGDLS, CDR2 YYNGEE. The CDR3 contains 16 residues. This chain's CDR3 is CASSVGPGALGNTIYF. The CDR3 DNA sequence: TGTGCCAGCAGCGTAGGGCCAGGGGCGTTGGGAAACACCATATATTTT. The full variable domain, its missing parts supplied by reference TRBV9 and TRBJ1-3, is DSGVTQTPKHLITATGQRVTLRCSPRSGDLSVYWYQQSLDQGLQFLIQYYNGEERAKGNILERFSAQQFPDLHSELNLSSLELGDSALYFCASSVGPGALGNTIYFGEGSWLTVV.

This clonotype was seen ten or more times. The chain is built from TRBV6-1 and TRBJ1-6; a weak D match, TRBD1 (6 bases). CDR1 and CDR2 from the germline V gene are MNHNS and SASEGT. The CDR3 is made up of 19 amino acids. V was clipped by 9 bases and J by 6 bases, with 30 bases between them. The DNA of the CDR3 is TGTGCCAGTCTATCTTATGGCAGGGGATACGACGGCCTTAATTCACCCCTCCACTTT. Its protein product is CASLSYGRGYDGLNSPLHF.

This rearrangement joins TRBV7-9 to TRBJ2-2; maybe TRBD1 (6 bases). Germline CDR1 and CDR2: SEHNR and FQNEAQ (reference sequence). The CDR3 extends over 14 amino acids. The ends were cut back, 10 bases at V and 5 bases at J, with 17 bases in the middle. The CDR3 sequence: CATPLQGRTGELFF. For the CDR3, the DNA is TGTGCCACCCCCCTTCAGGGGCGAACCGGGGAGCTGTTTTTT.

This clonotype was observed at least ten times. This chain joins TRBV3-1 and TRBJ2-2; 7 bases map to TRBD2. After removal of 4 bases from V and 8 bases from J, the junction contained 13 bases not matched to a gene. This CDR3 contains 16 residues. Germline CDR1 and CDR2: LGHDT and YNNKEL (reference sequence). DNA for the CDR3: TGTGCCAGCAGCCTATGGACTAGTGAGATGATAGGGGAGCTGTTTTTT. Protein product: CASSLWTSEMIGELFF.

At least ten counts were recorded for this clonotype. V usage is TRBV29-1 and J usage is TRBJ2-5; TRBD1 agrees at 7 bases. Losses at the gene ends were 6 bases for V and 2 bases for J; bases not matched to a gene: 3. From germline, CDR1 is SQVTM and CDR2 ANQGSEA. This CDR3 is built from 12 residues. CDR3 nucleotides: TGCAGCGTCGGGACAGCACAAGAGACCCAGTACTTC. Encoded protein: CSVGTAQETQYF.

The CDR3 region is CASTPGQGDTGELFF. The CDR3 bases are TGCGCCAGCACTCCGGGACAGGGTGACACCGGGGAGCTGTTTTTT. The rearrangement joins TRBV5-1 to TRBJ2-2; 9 bases align to TRBD1. CDR3 length equals 15 residues. Germline values: CDR1 SGHRS, CDR2 YFSETQ. With V trimmed by 6 bases and J by 3 bases, 6 bases remained unmatched.

This clonotype was recorded many times. V is TRBV28 and J is TRBJ2-7; D is perhaps TRBD2 (6 bases). Germline CDR1 MDHEN, CDR2 SYDVKM. Trimming pared 5 bases from V and 1 base from J, leaving 9 bases between. The CDR3 extends over 13 amino acids. The CDR3 DNA follows: TGTGCCAGCAGTGAGGGGACTTCCTACGAGCAGTACTTC. It translates to CASSEGTSYEQYF.

This clonotype has ten or more counts. This rearrangement joins TRBV28 to TRBJ2-7; 7 bases are shared with TRBD1. J was trimmed by 2 bases and V by 4 bases; bases with no gene match: 14. The CDR3 extends over 17 amino acids. Germline assignment: CDR1 MDHEN and CDR2 SYDVKM. CDR3 bases: TGTGCCAGCAGTTCCCCATCCAGGGGGTTCTTTGCCTACGAGCAGTACTTC. Residues: CASSSPSRGFFAYEQYF.

This clonotype was counted many times. The gene calls are TRBV28 and TRBJ1-1, with TRBD1 identical over 8 bases. This CDR3 spans 14 amino acids. Per germline, CDR1 MDHEN and CDR2 SYDVKM. This chain's CDR3 is CANPGQGMNTEAFF. The CDR3 DNA is TGTGCGAACCCAGGACAGGGAATGAACACTGAAGCTTTCTTT.

This clonotype was detected many times. The chain links TRBV2 to TRBJ1-2, with D perhaps TRBD1 (5 bases). Germline lookup yields CDR1 SNHLY and CDR2 FYNNEI. This CDR3 has 16 residues. Trimming stripped 4 bases from V and 0 bases from J, with 15 bases between. Here the CDR3 reads CASSVIGRGTNYGYTF. As DNA, the CDR3 is TGTGCCAGCAGTGTGATAGGTAGGGGCACTAACTATGGCTACACCTTC.

The chain uses TRBV7-2 and TRBJ1-3; 9 bases map to TRBD1. The CDR3 has 14 residues. Looked up from germline, CDR1 is SGHTA and CDR2 is FQGNSA. Losses at the gene ends were 8 bases for V and 8 bases for J; bases not matched to a gene: 10. As DNA, the CDR3 is TGTGCCAGCGGCCCCTCGGGACAGGGTGACACCATATATTTT. It encodes CASGPSGQGDTIYF.

The chain recombines TRBV13 with TRBJ1-1; no clear D gene. Looked up from germline, CDR1 is PRHDT and CDR2 is FYEKMQ (reference sequence). CDR3 length: 11 residues. Trimming took 3 bases from V and 6 from J, leaving 5 bases between them. The CDR3 nucleotides read TGTGCCAGCAGCTTTGGGGCTGAAGCTTTCTTT. Translated: CASSFGAEAFF.

The rearrangement links TRBV5-5 to TRBJ2-7, with 7 bases fitting TRBD1. Unmatched junction bases numbered 9, after V lost 4 bases and J lost 2 bases. Germline-derived CDR1 and CDR2 are SGHKS and YYEKEE (reference sequence). There are 15 residues in the CDR3. This CDR3 is CASSEMTGYAYEQYF. The DNA for the CDR3 is TGTGCCAGCAGCGAGATGACAGGGTATGCCTACGAGCAGTACTTC.

Many counts were recorded for this clonotype. J is TRBJ1-1 and V is TRBV10-3, with D unclear. This CDR3 spans 13 amino acids. Trimming cost V 8 bases and J 2 bases, with 12 bases left between them. Germline loops: CDR1 ENHRY, CDR2 SYGVKD. The CDR3 region is CAIQVGINTEAFF. CDR3 DNA: TGTGCCATCCAGGTGGGAATAAACACTGAAGCTTTCTTT.